This T cell receptor beta chain was found in a study of technical replicates of blood from several donors. Clones were sequenced by immunoSEQ multiplex PCR, and TCRdb holds only the in-frame ones, with some missing. The data contain around 70,000 clones, around 93% of them seen just once; the ten biggest clones take up approximately 0.25%. V gave up 6 bases and J gave up 0 bases, with 5 bases separating them. The CDR3 contains 11 residues. Germline V gives CDR1 GTSNPN, CDR2 SVGIG (reference sequence). The sequencing input was T cells isolated from PBMCs. The TCR sequence derives from a human donor in good health. The chain links TRBV30 to TRBJ1-2; D is unresolved. As DNA, the CDR3 is TGTGCCTGTGAGACTAACTATGGCTACACCTTC. Encoded protein: CACETNYGYTF. Looking up the rest from reference TRBV30 and TRBJ1-2 gives the full variable domain: SQTIHQWPATLVQPVGSPLSLECTVEGTSNPNLYWYRQAAGRGLQLLFYSVGIGQISSEVPQNLSASRPQDRQFILSSKKLLLSDSGFYLCACETNYGYTFGSGTRLTVV.